These T cell receptor beta chains were read from a single sample in a study of CD8 T cells in Susac syndrome. In TCRdb, the immunoSEQ multiplex PCR reads were re-called with MiXCR into one record per CDR3 protein. Of roughly 220,000 distinct CDR3 sequences listed, about 94% were seen once; the top ten hold over 0.15%. Sequencing was performed on CD4+ T cells from PBMCs. Every receptor here comes from a human donor with Susac syndrome. Both conserved end residues are part of each CDR3. The D gene is left open where the match is weak. Only some rows state a clone size, as once, few, many or a class for expanded clones.

size: -
V: TRBV3-1
J: TRBJ1-4
D: -
CDR3: CASSQDGRGKLFF
DNA: TGTGCCAGCAGCCAAGACGGAAGGGGAAAACTGTTTTTT

size: -
V: TRBV27
J: TRBJ1-1
D: -
CDR3: CASSFGAFGSDSLEAFF
DNA: TGTGCCAGCAGTTTCGGGGCATTTGGGTCGGACTCACTTGAAGCTTTCTTT

size: -
V: TRBV20-1
J: TRBJ2-3
D: -
CDR3: CSARNQSTDTQYF
DNA: TGCAGTGCTAGGAATCAAAGCACAGATACGCAGTATTTT

size: -
V: TRBV3-1
J: TRBJ1-2
D: -
CDR3: CASSQGAASVFF
DNA: TGTGCCAGCAGCCAAGGGGCAGCCTCTGTCTTCTTC

size: -
V: TRBV30
J: TRBJ2-5
D: -
CDR3: CAWSGAGEETQYF
DNA: TGTGCCTGGAGTGGGGCAGGGGAAGAGACCCAGTACTTC

size: -
V: TRBV20-1
J: TRBJ2-5
D: TRBD1
CDR3: CSGRDRGLETQYF
DNA: TGCAGTGGACGGGACAGGGGGCTGGAGACCCAGTACTTC

size: few
V: TRBV6-1
J: TRBJ1-1
D: TRBD1
CDR3: CASKPPGGLNTEAFF
DNA: TGTGCCAGCAAACCCCCAGGGGGCCTGAACACTGAAGCTTTCTTT

size: -
V: TRBV29-1
J: TRBJ2-7
D: TRBD1
CDR3: CSVRDRASSYEQYF
DNA: TGCAGCGTACGGGACAGGGCATCTTCCTACGAGCAGTACTTC

size: -
V: TRBV18
J: TRBJ1-1
D: -
CDR3: CASSPGEEAFF
DNA: TGTGCCAGCTCACCAGGCGAGGAAGCTTTCTTT

size: -
V: TRBV30
J: TRBJ2-2
D: TRBD1
CDR3: CAWSTGQGTGGELFF
DNA: TGTGCCTGGAGTACCGGACAGGGGACTGGCGGGGAGCTGTTTTTT

size: -
V: TRBV2
J: TRBJ2-1
D: -
CDR3: CASSLGPRQFF
DNA: TGTGCCAGCAGTCTCGGACCCCGGCAGTTCTTC

size: -
V: TRBV11-2
J: TRBJ2-2
D: -
CDR3: CASSLDWGPGELFF
DNA: TGTGCCAGCAGCTTAGATTGGGGTCCCGGGGAGCTGTTTTTT

size: -
V: TRBV20-1
J: TRBJ1-2
D: -
CDR3: CSAREGGYGYTF
DNA: TGCAGTGCTAGAGAGGGGGGTTATGGCTACACCTTC

size: -
V: TRBV9
J: TRBJ2-3
D: TRBD1
CDR3: CASSGRDRFTDTQYF
DNA: TGTGCCAGCAGCGGCCGGGACAGGTTCACAGATACGCAGTATTTT

size: -
V: TRBV20-1
J: TRBJ2-7
D: -
CDR3: CSANQGGEKIEQYF
DNA: TGCAGTGCTAACCAGGGGGGAGAAAAAATCGAGCAGTACTTC

size: -
V: TRBV7-7
J: TRBJ2-6
D: -
CDR3: CASSAQQGGTGANVLTF
DNA: TGTGCTAGCAGCGCTCAACAGGGGGGGACCGGGGCCAACGTCCTGACTTTC

size: -
V: TRBV7-2
J: TRBJ2-7
D: -
CDR3: CASSPRPGSTYEQYF
DNA: TGTGCCAGCAGCCCACGACCGGGTTCAACCTACGAGCAGTACTTC

size: -
V: TRBV6-2/TRBV6-3
J: TRBJ2-7
D: -
CDR3: CASSYQASSYEQYF
DNA: TGTGCCAGCAGTTACCAGGCTAGCTCCTACGAGCAGTACTTC

size: -
V: TRBV6-8
J: TRBJ2-6
D: TRBD2
CDR3: CASSYGREGSGANVLTF
DNA: TGTGCCAGCAGTTACGGTCGGGAGGGGTCAGGGGCCAACGTCCTGACTTTC

size: -
V: TRBV19
J: TRBJ2-7
D: -
CDR3: CASSAAGRKEQYF
DNA: TGTGCCAGTAGTGCGGCAGGGAGGAAGGAGCAGTACTTC

size: once
V: TRBV27
J: TRBJ1-6
D: -
CDR3: CASSFLASPLHF
DNA: TGTGCCAGCAGTTTCTTGGCGTCACCCCTCCACTTT

size: -
V: TRBV28
J: TRBJ1-2
D: -
CDR3: CASSLKFGSGRGYTF
DNA: TGTGCCAGCAGTTTAAAGTTTGGGTCCGGTCGTGGCTACACCTTC

size: -
V: TRBV15
J: TRBJ1-6
D: -
CDR3: CATSRATNGSPLHF
DNA: TGTGCCACCAGCAGAGCGACCAACGGTTCACCCCTCCACTTT

size: -
V: TRBV7-9
J: TRBJ1-2
D: TRBD1
CDR3: CASSLEGRDSGYTF
DNA: TGTGCCAGCAGCTTAGAGGGCAGGGACAGTGGCTACACCTTC

size: -
V: TRBV3-1
J: TRBJ2-7
D: TRBD1
CDR3: CASSLGQGVTAEQYF
DNA: TGTGCCAGCAGTCTTGGACAGGGGGTGACGGCCGAGCAGTACTTC

size: -
V: TRBV7-9
J: TRBJ2-1
D: -
CDR3: CASTTSGDNEQFF
DNA: TGTGCCAGCACCACTAGTGGGGACAATGAGCAGTTCTTC

size: -
V: TRBV4-1
J: TRBJ1-6
D: -
CDR3: CASSQDPTLLRRSPLHF
DNA: TGCGCCAGCAGCCAAGATCCCACTCTTCTTAGACGTTCACCCCTCCACTTT

size: -
V: TRBV7-9
J: TRBJ2-2
D: -
CDR3: CASSLGIGGELFF
DNA: TGTGCCAGCAGCTTAGGTATCGGCGGGGAGCTGTTTTTT

size: -
V: TRBV5-1
J: TRBJ1-4
D: TRBD1
CDR3: CASSLRQGDEKLFF
DNA: TGCGCCAGCAGCTTACGACAGGGGGACGAAAAACTGTTTTTT

size: -
V: TRBV4-3
J: TRBJ2-1
D: -
CDR3: CASSQVGTPGRSYNEQFF
DNA: TGCGCCAGCAGCCAAGTCGGCACACCCGGCCGCTCCTACAATGAGCAGTTCTTC

size: -
V: TRBV27
J: TRBJ2-7
D: -
CDR3: CASSKGTYEQYF
DNA: TGTGCCAGCTCAAAAGGTACCTACGAGCAGTACTTC

size: -
V: TRBV9
J: TRBJ1-1
D: TRBD1
CDR3: CASSISGGPGITEAFF
DNA: TGTGCCAGCAGCATTTCAGGGGGCCCAGGAATCACTGAAGCTTTCTTT

size: once
V: TRBV6-5
J: TRBJ1-1
D: -
CDR3: CASSSRDTEAFF
DNA: TGTGCCAGCAGTTCTCGGGACACTGAAGCTTTCTTT

size: -
V: TRBV20-1
J: TRBJ1-6
D: -
CDR3: CSAYEPVRNSPLHF
DNA: TGCAGTGCTTATGAACCCGTGCGGAATTCACCCCTCCACTTT

size: -
V: TRBV15
J: TRBJ1-6
D: -
CDR3: CATSRRLQDSPLHF
DNA: TGTGCCACCAGCAGGAGGCTTCAGGATTCACCCCTCCACTTT

size: -
V: TRBV7-6
J: TRBJ2-5
D: -
CDR3: CASSLIRVGETQYF
DNA: TGTGCCAGCAGCTTAATCAGGGTAGGGGAGACCCAGTACTTC

size: -
V: TRBV20-1
J: TRBJ1-1
D: -
CDR3: CSAHQQENTEAFF
DNA: TGCAGTGCTCACCAGCAGGAGAACACTGAAGCTTTCTTT

size: -
V: TRBV11-2
J: TRBJ1-2
D: -
CDR3: CASSLSSRTGYTF
DNA: TGTGCCAGCAGCCTCTCTTCCCGCACCGGCTACACCTTC

size: -
V: TRBV7-9
J: TRBJ1-1
D: -
CDR3: CASSLAGGNTEAFF
DNA: TGTGCCAGCAGCTTAGCGGGGGGGAACACTGAAGCTTTCTTT

size: -
V: TRBV7-6
J: TRBJ2-1
D: TRBD2
CDR3: CASSPASGGSIVYEQFF
DNA: TGTGCCAGCAGCCCCGCTAGCGGGGGCTCCATTGTCTATGAGCAGTTCTTC

size: -
V: TRBV24-1
J: TRBJ1-1
D: -
CDR3: CATSDGGHWNTEAFF
DNA: TGTGCCACCAGTGATGGGGGACATTGGAACACTGAAGCTTTCTTT

size: -
V: TRBV18
J: TRBJ2-5
D: -
CDR3: CASSPAGQQETQYF
DNA: TGTGCCAGCTCACCAGCGGGACAGCAAGAGACCCAGTACTTC

size: -
V: TRBV5-1
J: TRBJ2-5
D: TRBD2
CDR3: CASRMASGGQETQYF
DNA: TGCGCCAGCAGAATGGCTAGCGGGGGGCAAGAGACCCAGTACTTC

size: few
V: TRBV6-1
J: TRBJ2-3
D: -
CDR3: CASAPQQDTQYF
DNA: TGTGCCAGTGCACCCCAGCAAGATACGCAGTATTTT

size: -
V: TRBV20-1
J: TRBJ2-5
D: -
CDR3: CSARDPGGPQETQYF
DNA: TGCAGTGCTAGAGATCCCGGGGGCCCACAAGAGACCCAGTACTTC

size: -
V: TRBV20-1
J: TRBJ2-1
D: -
CDR3: CSASRGLINNEQFF
DNA: TGCAGTGCTTCAAGGGGACTGATTAACAATGAGCAGTTCTTC

size: once
V: TRBV6-1
J: TRBJ1-6
D: -
CDR3: CASSEQGSGVYNSPLHF
DNA: TGTGCCAGCAGTGAACAGGGGTCAGGGGTTTATAATTCACCCCTCCACTTT

size: once
V: TRBV20-1
J: TRBJ2-1
D: -
CDR3: CSARAGTEQFF
DNA: TGCAGTGCTAGAGCGGGGACAGAGCAGTTCTTC

size: -
V: TRBV7-9
J: TRBJ1-4
D: -
CDR3: CASSWRGNEKLFF
DNA: TGTGCCAGCAGCTGGAGGGGGAATGAAAAACTGTTTTTT

size: -
V: TRBV9
J: TRBJ2-7
D: -
CDR3: CASSADGRNYEQYF
DNA: TGTGCCAGCAGCGCCGACGGCAGGAACTACGAGCAGTACTTC

size: -
V: TRBV11-2
J: TRBJ1-5
D: -
CDR3: CASSLGPGEHQPQHF
DNA: TGTGCCAGCAGCCTCGGACCGGGGGAGCACCAGCCCCAGCATTTT

size: -
V: TRBV5-6
J: TRBJ2-5
D: -
CDR3: CASSETKTTGYQETQYF
DNA: TGTGCCAGCAGCGAGACGAAAACAACGGGGTACCAAGAGACCCAGTACTTC

size: -
V: TRBV9
J: TRBJ2-3
D: TRBD2
CDR3: CASSVGVSGGVDTQYF
DNA: TGTGCCAGCAGCGTAGGCGTTAGCGGGGGGGTAGATACGCAGTATTTT

size: once
V: TRBV5-1
J: TRBJ2-5
D: -
CDR3: CASKSPTGETQYF
DNA: TGCGCCAGCAAGTCCCCGACGGGAGAGACCCAGTACTTC

size: once
V: TRBV11-3
J: TRBJ1-1
D: -
CDR3: CASSPFNTEAFF
DNA: TGTGCCAGCAGCCCGTTCAACACTGAAGCTTTCTTT

size: few
V: TRBV18
J: TRBJ2-7
D: -
CDR3: CASSLSQGNYEQYF
DNA: TGTGCCAGCTCACTTTCACAGGGTAACTACGAGCAGTACTTC

size: -
V: TRBV19
J: TRBJ2-4
D: TRBD1
CDR3: CASSSWSRGRATNIQYF
DNA: TGTGCCAGTAGTTCGTGGTCTAGGGGGCGCGCAACAAACATTCAGTACTTC

size: few
V: TRBV6-5
J: TRBJ1-1
D: TRBD1
CDR3: CASSYSTGAEAFF
DNA: TGTGCCAGCAGTTACTCGACAGGGGCTGAAGCTTTCTTT